The following is a T cell receptor beta chain sequence with its context. Under the authors' procedure: Nucleated cell counts were estimated from reference gene primer amplification. The data were produced by immunoSEQ multiplex PCR, yet TCRdb's version contains in-frame clones alone and is incomplete. From that table come the V and J calls and clone size; the DNA was used to work out D and trimming. The sample lists around 69,000 clones; about 86% were seen once. The record originates from a study of blood T cell repertoires in COVID-19. Trimming removed 3 bases from V and 3 bases from J; junction bases left unmatched: 1. CDR1 is LNHNV and CDR2 is YYDKDF in the germline V gene (reference sequence). The length of the CDR3 is 13 residues.

The sample consisted of peripheral blood. The chain has TRBV15 and TRBJ2-5, with 7 nucleotides matching TRBD2. This sequence was found in a man aged 45-65 years with active COVID-19. CDR3 DNA: TGTGCCACCAGCAGGCGGGGGAAAGAGACCCAGTACTTC. Its translation is CATSRRGKETQYF.